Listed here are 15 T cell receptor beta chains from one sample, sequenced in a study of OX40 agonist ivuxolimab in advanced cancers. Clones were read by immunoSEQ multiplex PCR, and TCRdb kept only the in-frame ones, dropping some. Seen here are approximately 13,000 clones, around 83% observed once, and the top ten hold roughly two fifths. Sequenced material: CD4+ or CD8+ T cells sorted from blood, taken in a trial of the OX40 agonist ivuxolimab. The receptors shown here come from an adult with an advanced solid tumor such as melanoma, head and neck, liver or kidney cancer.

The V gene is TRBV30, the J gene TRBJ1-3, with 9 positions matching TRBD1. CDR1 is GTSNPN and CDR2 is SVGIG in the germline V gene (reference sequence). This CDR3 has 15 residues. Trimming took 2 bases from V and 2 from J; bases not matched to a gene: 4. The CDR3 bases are TGTGCCTGGAGTTCCGGGACAGGGCCTGGAAACACCATATATTTT. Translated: CAWSSGTGPGNTIYF. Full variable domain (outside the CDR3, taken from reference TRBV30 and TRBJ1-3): SQTIHQWPATLVQPVGSPLSLECTVEGTSNPNLYWYRQAAGRGLQLLFYSVGIGQISSEVPQNLSASRPQDRQFILSSKKLLLSDSGFYLCAWSSGTGPGNTIYFGEGSWLTVV.

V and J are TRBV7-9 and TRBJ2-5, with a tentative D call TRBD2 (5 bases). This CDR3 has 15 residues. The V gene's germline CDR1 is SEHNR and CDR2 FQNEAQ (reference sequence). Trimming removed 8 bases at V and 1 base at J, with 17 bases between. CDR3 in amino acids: CASLISPGSQETQYF. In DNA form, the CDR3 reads TGTGCCAGCCTTATAAGCCCGGGATCCCAAGAGACCCAGTACTTC. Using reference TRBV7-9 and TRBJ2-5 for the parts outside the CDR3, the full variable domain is DTGVSQNPRHKITKRGQNVTFRCDPISEHNRLYWYRQTLGQGPEFLTYFQNEAQLEKSRLLSDRFSAERPKGSFSTLEIQRTEQGDSAMYLCASLISPGSQETQYFGPGTRLLVL.

The CDR3 spells CSVGTGVPLEAFF. The CDR3 coding sequence is TGCAGCGTTGGAACAGGTGTTCCACTAGAAGCTTTCTTT. The chain employs TRBV29-1 and TRBJ1-1, with D possibly matching TRBD1 (5 bases). CDR3 length: 13 residues. Per the germline V gene, CDR1 is SQVTM and CDR2 is ANQGSEA. Trimming took 4 bases from V and 8 from J, leaving 17 bases between them.

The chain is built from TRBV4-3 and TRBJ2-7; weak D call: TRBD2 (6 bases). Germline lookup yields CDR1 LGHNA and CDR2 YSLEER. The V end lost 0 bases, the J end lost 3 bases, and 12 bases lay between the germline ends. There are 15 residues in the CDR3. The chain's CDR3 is CASSQDLRGGYEQYF. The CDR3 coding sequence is TGCGCCAGCAGCCAAGATCTGAGGGGAGGCTACGAGCAGTACTTC.

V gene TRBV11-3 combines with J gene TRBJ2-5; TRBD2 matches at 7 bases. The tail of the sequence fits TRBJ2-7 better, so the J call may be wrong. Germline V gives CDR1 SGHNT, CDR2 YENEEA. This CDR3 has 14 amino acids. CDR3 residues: CASSLSGGTYEQYF. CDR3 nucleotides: TGTGCCAGCAGCTTATCCGGGGGGACCTACGAGCAGTACTTC.

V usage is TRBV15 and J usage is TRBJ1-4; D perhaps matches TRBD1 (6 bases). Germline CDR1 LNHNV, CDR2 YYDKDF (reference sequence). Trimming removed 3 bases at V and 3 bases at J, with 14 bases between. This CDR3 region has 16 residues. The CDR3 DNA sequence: TGTGCCACCAGCAGGCTGGGCAGGGGCCCTAATGAAAAACTGTTTTTT. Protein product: CATSRLGRGPNEKLFF.

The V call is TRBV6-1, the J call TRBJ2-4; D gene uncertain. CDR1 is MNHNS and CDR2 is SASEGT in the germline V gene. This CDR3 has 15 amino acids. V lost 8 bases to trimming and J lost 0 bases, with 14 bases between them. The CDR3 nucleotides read TGTGCCAGCTTCTCCGGACCCGGAGCCAAAAACATTCAGTACTTC. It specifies CASFSGPGAKNIQYF.

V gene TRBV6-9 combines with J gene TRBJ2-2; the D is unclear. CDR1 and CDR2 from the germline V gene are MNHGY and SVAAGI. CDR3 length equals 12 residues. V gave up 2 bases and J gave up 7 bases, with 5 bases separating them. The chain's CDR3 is CASSYVSGELFF. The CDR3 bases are TGTGCCAGCAGTTATGTCAGCGGGGAGCTGTTTTTT.

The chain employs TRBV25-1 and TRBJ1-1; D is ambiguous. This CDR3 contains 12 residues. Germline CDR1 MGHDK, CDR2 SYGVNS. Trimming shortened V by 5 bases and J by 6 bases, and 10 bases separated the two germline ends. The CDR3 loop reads CASSPFGPEAFF. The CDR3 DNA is TGTGCCAGCAGTCCCTTTGGTCCTGAAGCTTTCTTT.

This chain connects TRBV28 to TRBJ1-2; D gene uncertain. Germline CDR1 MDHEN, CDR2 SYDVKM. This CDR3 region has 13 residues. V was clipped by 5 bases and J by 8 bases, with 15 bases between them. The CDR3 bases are TGTGCCAGCAGTCCATTGGACGGCGCGGGCTACACCTTC. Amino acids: CASSPLDGAGYTF.

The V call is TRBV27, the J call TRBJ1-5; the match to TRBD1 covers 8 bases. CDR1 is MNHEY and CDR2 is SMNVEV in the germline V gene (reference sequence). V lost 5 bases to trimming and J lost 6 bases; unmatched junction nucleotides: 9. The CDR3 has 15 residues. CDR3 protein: CASSLIQGASQPQHF. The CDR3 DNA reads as TGTGCCAGCAGTCTTATCCAGGGGGCGAGTCAGCCCCAGCATTTT.

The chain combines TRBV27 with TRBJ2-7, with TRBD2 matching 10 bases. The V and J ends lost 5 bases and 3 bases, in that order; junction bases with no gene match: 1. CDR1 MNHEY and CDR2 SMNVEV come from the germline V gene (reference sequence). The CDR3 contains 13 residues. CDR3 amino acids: CASSGLADYEQYF. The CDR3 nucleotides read TGTGCCAGCAGTGGACTAGCGGACTACGAGCAGTACTTC.

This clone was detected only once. The CDR3 region is CASSPGSSHPGELFF. The CDR3 region has the DNA TGTGCCAGCTCACCAGGCAGCTCCCACCCCGGGGAGCTGTTTTTT. The rearrangement links TRBV18 to TRBJ2-2; D gene uncertain. In germline, CDR1 is KGHSH, CDR2 LQKENI. The CDR3 covers 15 residues. V shed 2 bases and J shed 6 bases, with 13 bases lying between them.

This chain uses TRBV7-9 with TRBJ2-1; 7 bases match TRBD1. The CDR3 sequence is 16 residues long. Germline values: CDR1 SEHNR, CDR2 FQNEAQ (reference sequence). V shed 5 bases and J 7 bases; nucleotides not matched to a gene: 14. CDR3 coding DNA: TGTGCCAGCAGCGCGATGACAGGGTTTCGGGGAAATGAGCAGTTCTTC. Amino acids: CASSAMTGFRGNEQFF.

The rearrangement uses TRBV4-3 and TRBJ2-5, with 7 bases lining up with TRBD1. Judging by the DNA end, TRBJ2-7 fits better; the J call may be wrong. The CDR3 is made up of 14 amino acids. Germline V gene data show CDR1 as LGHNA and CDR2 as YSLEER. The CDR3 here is CASSQNRGPYEQYF. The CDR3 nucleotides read TGCGCCAGCAGCCAAAACAGGGGCCCCTACGAGCAGTACTTC.